What follows are 23 T cell receptor beta chains derived from one specimen sequenced in a study of cytomegalovirus exposure and HLA in healthy donors. PCR used 60 Vbeta primers and 13 Jbeta primers. TCRdb's copy holds only in-frame clones and misses some; the assay was immunoSEQ multiplex PCR. The table records over 150,000 clones, around 80% of them present only once. The sample was PBMCs. All receptors come from a woman aged 50 to 60 in good health and CMV-seropositive.

The sample holds a few counts of this clone. The V gene is TRBV19, the J gene TRBJ2-3; D uncertain. The CDR3 is made up of 17 amino acids. Germline V CDR1 and CDR2: LNHDA, SQIVND (reference sequence). V was shortened by 4 bases and J by 1 base, with 18 bases between the two germline ends. As DNA, the CDR3 is TGTGCCAGTAGTACAAGTATGGCGACAACGGGCACAGATACGCAGTATTTT. It yields the protein CASSTSMATTGTDTQYF.

The chain couples TRBV7-6 to TRBJ2-7, with 7 bases that match TRBD2. CDR1 is SGHVS and CDR2 is FNYEAQ in the germline V gene. The CDR3 has 14 residues. The ends lost 5 bases at V and 0 bases at J; junction bases unmatched: 4. CDR3 bases: TGTGCCAGCAGCCCGACTAGCCGCTCCTACGAGCAGTACTTC. Translating gives CASSPTSRSYEQYF.

The chain recombines TRBV4-1 with TRBJ2-1, with 8 bases identical to TRBD1. The CDR3 is 17 amino acids. The trim removed 4 bases at V and 7 bases at J, leaving 15 bases unmatched. Germline loops: CDR1 MGHRA, CDR2 YSYEKL. As DNA, the CDR3 is TGCGCCAGCAGCCCCCGGGCGGAGACAGGGGTGGGGAATGAGCAGTTCTTC. This gives the protein CASSPRAETGVGNEQFF.

The J gene is TRBJ2-3, the V gene TRBV18, with 15 bases identical to TRBD2. Per germline, CDR1 KGHSH and CDR2 LQKENI. CDR3 length: 16 residues. V was clipped by 4 bases and J by 4 bases; unmatched bases: 3. This chain's CDR3 is CASSLGLAGGADTQYF. CDR3 DNA sequence: TGTGCCAGCTCACTCGGACTAGCGGGAGGGGCAGATACGCAGTATTTT.

V usage is TRBV7-9 and J usage is TRBJ2-5, with 8 bases identical to TRBD2. The CDR3 has 16 amino acids. V dropped 5 bases and J dropped 4; count of bases not matched to a gene: 12. Looked up from germline, CDR1 is SEHNR and CDR2 is FQNEAQ (reference sequence). The CDR3 reads CASSPRGAGGTETQYF. CDR3 coding DNA: TGTGCCAGCAGCCCTCGAGGCGCGGGGGGAACAGAGACCCAGTACTTC.

The chain is built from TRBV7-2 and TRBJ2-3; D might be TRBD1 (6 bases). With 3 bases removed from V and 15 bases from J, the gap between germline ends came to 22 bases. Germline CDR1 SGHTA, CDR2 FQGNSA. The CDR3 loop spans 14 amino acids. The CDR3 bases are TGTGCCAGCAGCTTTTCCCCCGACAGTAGTGGGGGCTATTTT. It encodes CASSFSPDSSGGYF.

The chain has TRBV5-8 and TRBJ1-1, with TRBD1 as a possible D gene (5 bases). V lost 0 bases and J 10 bases, leaving 10 bases between the germline ends. CDR3 length: 12 residues. Germline V CDR1 and CDR2: SGHTS, YDEGEE. The CDR3 region has the DNA TGTGCCAGCAGCTTGGTGCCGGGGGGAGCTTTCTTT. Protein sequence: CASSLVPGGAFF. Looking up the rest from reference TRBV5-8 and TRBJ1-1 gives the full variable domain: EAGVTQSPTHLIKTRGQQATLRCSPISGHTSVYWYQQALGLGLQFLLWYDEGEERNRGNFPPRFSGRQFPNYSSELNVNALELEDSALYLCASSLVPGGAFFGQGTRLTVV.

The chain joins TRBV5-1 to TRBJ2-7; tentatively, D is TRBD2 (6 bases). Germline V lookup: CDR1 SGHRS, CDR2 YFSETQ. The length of the CDR3 is 16 residues. The V end lost 0 bases, the J end lost 0 bases, and 13 bases lay between the germline ends. The CDR3 loop is CASSLEGGAHSYEQYF. In DNA, the CDR3 is TGCGCCAGCAGCTTGGAGGGCGGGGCCCACTCCTACGAGCAGTACTTC.

This clone appeared a single time. This chain joins TRBV7-2 and TRBJ1-3, with 7 bases that match TRBD1. V lost 3 bases, J lost 0 bases, and 8 bases stayed unmatched. The length of the CDR3 is 17 residues. Germline CDR1 SGHTA, CDR2 FQGNSA. This CDR3 reads CASSLTGSILSGNTIYF. CDR3 in DNA: TGTGCCAGCAGCTTGACAGGGTCCATCCTCTCTGGAAACACCATATATTTT.

The chain employs TRBV9 and TRBJ2-3; 7 bases fit TRBD2. The junction had 6 bases not matched to a gene; V was cut back by 0 bases and J by 2 bases. The CDR3 is 16 residues long. Germline V CDR1 and CDR2: SGDLS, YYNGEE. CDR3 nucleotide sequence: TGTGCCAGCAGCGTAGTTGCGGGAGCTGCCACAGATACGCAGTATTTT. Amino acids: CASSVVAGAATDTQYF.

Comment on this clone: The identical CDR3 is also encoded by other nucleotide sequences in the sample. The chain has TRBV4-3 and TRBJ2-7; D is unclear. CDR1 and CDR2 from the germline V gene are LGHNA and YSLEER. This CDR3 comprises 13 residues. V lost 0 bases, J lost 6 bases, and 9 bases lay in between. CDR3 nucleotides: TGCGCCAGCAGCCAAGATACGGGTCGCGAGCAGTACTTC. This codes for CASSQDTGREQYF.

V is TRBV18 and J is TRBJ1-2, with D uncertain. V lost 3 bases and J lost 4, with 9 bases in between. Germline V lookup: CDR1 KGHSH, CDR2 LQKENI. The CDR3 spans 13 residues. The CDR3 region is CASSPDYSYGYTF. CDR3 sequence (DNA): TGTGCCAGCTCACCTGACTACTCCTATGGCTACACCTTC.

The J gene is TRBJ1-4, the V gene TRBV11-3; TRBD1 aligns across 7 bases. The CDR3 has 17 amino acids. V was pared by 5 bases and J by 6 bases, with 15 bases of the junction left unmatched. Germline V gives CDR1 SGHNT, CDR2 YENEEA. DNA for the CDR3: TGTGCCAGCAGCCGCGGACAGGAGACCATACAGGATGAAAAACTGTTTTTT. Its protein is CASSRGQETIQDEKLFF.

This clone has just one count. This chain connects TRBV30 to TRBJ1-2; the match to TRBD1 covers 7 bases. Germline V gene data show CDR1 as GTSNPN and CDR2 as SVGIG (reference sequence). V shed 3 bases and J 7 bases; nucleotides not matched to a gene: 11. The CDR3 loop spans 14 amino acids. Here the CDR3 reads CAWSRGVPGGGYTF. The CDR3 nucleotides read TGTGCCTGGAGCAGGGGGGTCCCCGGGGGTGGCTACACCTTC.

This clone was recorded a few times. J is TRBJ1-5 and V is TRBV2, with 8 positions matching TRBD1. V dropped 7 bases and J dropped 8; count of bases not matched to a gene: 10. This CDR3 region has 14 residues. Germline V gene sequence: CDR1 SNHLY, CDR2 FYNNEI. This CDR3 is CASNPGQVREPQHF. The CDR3 region has the DNA TGTGCCAGCAACCCGGGACAGGTACGGGAGCCCCAGCATTTT.

V usage is TRBV5-4 and J usage is TRBJ2-1, with D maybe TRBD1 (5 bases). The CDR3 is 14 residues long. V was trimmed by 2 bases and J by 1 base, leaving 7 bases between them. CDR1 SGHNT and CDR2 YYREEE come from the germline V gene (reference sequence). CDR3 residues: CASSFQGSYNEQFF. Here the CDR3 DNA reads TGTGCCAGCAGCTTCCAGGGTTCCTACAATGAGCAGTTCTTC.

The DNA for the CDR3 is TGTGCCAGCAGCTCCTACAGGGGGCTCACCTACGAGCAGTACTTC. It is translated as CASSSYRGLTYEQYF. The chain uses TRBV7-2 and TRBJ2-7; TRBD1 agrees at 9 bases. Trimming cost V 4 bases and J 2 bases; bases outside gene matches: 6. Germline V gives CDR1 SGHTA, CDR2 FQGNSA. This CDR3 spans 15 amino acids.

This rearrangement joins TRBV27 to TRBJ1-2, with 12 bases aligning to TRBD1. J was trimmed by 2 bases and V by 6 bases; bases with no gene match: 16. Germline CDR1 reads MNHEY; CDR2 reads SMNVEV (reference sequence). The CDR3 has 19 residues. The CDR3 loop is CASRSLGDRGRGGNYGYTF. CDR3 bases: TGTGCCAGCAGATCCTTGGGGGACAGGGGGCGAGGTGGGAACTATGGCTACACCTTC.

The rearrangement links TRBV4-3 to TRBJ2-1; 15 bases are a match to TRBD2. Germline CDR1 is LGHNA and CDR2 is YSLEER. V was pared by 1 base and J by 12 bases, with 13 bases of the junction left unmatched. The CDR3 is 18 amino acids. The chain's CDR3 is CASSQARSGLAGGGGQFF. In nucleotides, the CDR3 is TGCGCCAGCAGCCAAGCTCGCTCGGGACTAGCGGGAGGTGGGGGGCAGTTCTTC.

The V and J genes are TRBV30 and TRBJ1-2; tentatively, D is TRBD1 (6 bases). V gave up 1 base and J gave up 4 bases, with 13 bases separating them. This CDR3 comprises 14 residues. Germline V gives CDR1 GTSNPN, CDR2 SVGIG (reference sequence). In nucleotides, the CDR3 is TGTGCCTGGAGTGCGAGGGGGGGCAGCTATGGCTACACCTTC. Translation: CAWSARGGSYGYTF. Supplemented by reference TRBV30 and TRBJ1-2, the full variable domain reads SQTIHQWPATLVQPVGSPLSLECTVEGTSNPNLYWYRQAAGRGLQLLFYSVGIGQISSEVPQNLSASRPQDRQFILSSKKLLLSDSGFYLCAWSARGGSYGYTFGSGTRLTVV.

The V call is TRBV4-2, the J call TRBJ1-4; 8 bases are a match to TRBD1. The CDR3 loop spans 15 amino acids. The V segment lost 4 bases and the J segment 5 bases; nucleotides outside the gene matches: 6. Per germline, CDR1 LGHNA and CDR2 YNFKEQ. CDR3 bases: TGTGCCAGCAGCCCTCAGACAGGGGAAAATGAAAAACTGTTTTTT. This encodes CASSPQTGENEKLFF.

The chain has TRBV5-1 and TRBJ2-2; 7 bases are shared with TRBD2. V gave up 0 bases and J gave up 3 bases; unmatched junction bases: 5. Germline CDR1 and CDR2: SGHRS and YFSETQ. This CDR3 has 16 residues. CDR3 amino acids: CASSLAGGLDTGELFF. CDR3 DNA sequence: TGCGCCAGCAGCTTGGCCGGGGGGTTGGACACCGGGGAGCTGTTTTTT. Full variable domain (outside the CDR3, taken from reference TRBV5-1 and TRBJ2-2): KAGVTQTPRYLIKTRGQQVTLSCSPISGHRSVSWYQQTPGQGLQFLFEYFSETQRNKGNFPGRFSGRQFSNSRSEMNVSTLELGDSALYLCASSLAGGLDTGELFFGEGSRLTVL.

There are a few counts of this clone. The rearrangement links TRBV28 to TRBJ1-5; no firm D call. Trimming shortened V by 2 bases and J by 6 bases, and 14 bases separated the two germline ends. The CDR3 sequence is 15 residues long. Germline V gives CDR1 MDHEN, CDR2 SYDVKM. CDR3 residues: CASSLNPTRVQPQHF. The CDR3 nucleotides read TGTGCCAGCAGTTTAAATCCAACCCGGGTTCAGCCCCAGCATTTT.